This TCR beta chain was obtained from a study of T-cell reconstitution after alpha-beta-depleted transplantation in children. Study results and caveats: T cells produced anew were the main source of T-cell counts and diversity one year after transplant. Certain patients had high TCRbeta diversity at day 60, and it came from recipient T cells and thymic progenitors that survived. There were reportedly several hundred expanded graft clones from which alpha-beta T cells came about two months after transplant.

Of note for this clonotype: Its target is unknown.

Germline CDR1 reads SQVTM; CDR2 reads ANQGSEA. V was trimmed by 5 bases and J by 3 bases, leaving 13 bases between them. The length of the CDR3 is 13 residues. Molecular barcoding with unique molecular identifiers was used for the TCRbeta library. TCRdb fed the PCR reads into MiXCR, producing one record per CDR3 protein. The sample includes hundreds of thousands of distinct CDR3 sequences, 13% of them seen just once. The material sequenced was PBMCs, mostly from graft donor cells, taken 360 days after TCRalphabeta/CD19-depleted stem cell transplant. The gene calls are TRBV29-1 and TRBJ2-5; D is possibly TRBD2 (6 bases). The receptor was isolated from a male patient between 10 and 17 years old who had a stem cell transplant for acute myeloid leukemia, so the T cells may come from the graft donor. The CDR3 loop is CSVLKTGEETQYF. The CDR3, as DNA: TGCAGCGTTCTGAAGACGGGGGAAGAGACCCAGTACTTC. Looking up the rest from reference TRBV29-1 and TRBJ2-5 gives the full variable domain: SAVISQKPSRDICQRGTSLTIQCQVDSQVTMMFWYRQQPGQSLTLIATANQGSEATYESGFVIDKFPISRPNLTFSTLTVSNMSPEDSSIYLCSVLKTGEETQYFGPGTRLLVL.